These 17 T cell receptor beta chains were all obtained from the same sample, sequenced in a study of sequential checkpoint blockade in melanoma. Measured with immunoSEQ multiplex PCR; TCRdb has only the in-frame clones, and not every one. The sample holds some 14,000 clones, approximately 80% seen once. Sample treatment: randomized to nivolumab then ipilimumab (arm A) or the reverse (arm B). The material sequenced was CD8+ T cells sorted from blood (inferred from file names), taken from a patient given nivolumab and ipilimumab in sequence. These receptors were taken from a human donor with melanoma.

The table lists this clone with a few counts. CDR3 region: CASSQSNRQGTGELFF. The CDR3 DNA follows: TGCGCCAGCAGCCAATCGAATCGACAGGGGACCGGGGAGCTGTTTTTT. The chain joins TRBV4-3 to TRBJ2-2; 8 nucleotides match TRBD1. V shed 2 bases, J shed 5 bases, and the junction held 7 bases outside the gene matches. The CDR3 has 16 amino acids. From germline, CDR1 is LGHNA and CDR2 YSLEER.

The rearrangement joins TRBV19 to TRBJ2-1, with 12 bases matching TRBD1. The V segment lost 3 bases and the J segment 4 bases; nucleotides outside the gene matches: 4. In germline, CDR1 is LNHDA, CDR2 SQIVND (reference sequence). The CDR3 contains 16 residues. CDR3 bases: TGTGCCAGTAGTATGATGGGACAGGGGGCTTACAATGAGCAGTTCTTC. Translating gives CASSMMGQGAYNEQFF.

This sequence joins TRBV4-3 and TRBJ2-1; 10 nucleotides align to TRBD2. CDR3 length: 17 amino acids. In germline, CDR1 is LGHNA, CDR2 YSLEER. V shed 0 bases and J 2 bases; nucleotides not matched to a gene: 4. CDR3 protein: CASSQDSSGSPYNEQFF. CDR3 in DNA: TGCGCCAGCAGCCAAGACTCTAGCGGGAGTCCCTACAATGAGCAGTTCTTC.

This clone was observed once. V and J are TRBV11-2 and TRBJ2-1; possibly TRBD2 for D (7 bases). Germline CDR1 reads SGHAT; CDR2 reads FQNNGV. There are 15 residues in the CDR3. The germline V and J ends were trimmed by 2 bases and 8 bases, with 16 bases remaining between them. Written as DNA, the CDR3 is TGTGCCAGCAGCTTACGGCGGGGGCAAGGGGATGAGCAGTTCTTC. It yields the protein CASSLRRGQGDEQFF.

J is TRBJ1-1 and V is TRBV15; D is unclear. Trimming cost V 7 bases and J 1 base, with 16 bases left between them. Germline V CDR1 and CDR2: LNHNV, YYDKDF (reference sequence). The CDR3 covers 15 residues. DNA of the CDR3: TGTGCCACCAAGGTAAATCGACAATCGAACACTGAAGCTTTCTTT. This gives the protein CATKVNRQSNTEAFF.

The V call is TRBV7-9, the J call TRBJ2-2; 9 nucleotides match TRBD2. CDR1 and CDR2 from the germline V gene are SEHNR and FQNEAQ (reference sequence). The CDR3 covers 13 residues. V trimming: 11 bases; J trimming: 8 bases; junction bases outside the gene matches: 9. The CDR3 DNA sequence: TGTGCCCCGGTTCTAGCGGGATCTGGGGAGCTGTTTTTT. Protein product: CAPVLAGSGELFF.

This clone occurred once. V and J are TRBV18 and TRBJ2-2; TRBD2 is a possible D gene (5 bases). With 0 bases removed from V and 6 bases from J, the gap between germline ends came to 14 bases. Germline CDR1 and CDR2: KGHSH and LQKENI. This CDR3 has 16 amino acids. DNA for the CDR3: TGTGCCAGCTCACCACCGAAGGGAGCGTCTTCCGGGGAGCTGTTTTTT. This encodes CASSPPKGASSGELFF.

The sample holds a few counts of this clone. This chain uses TRBV7-6 with TRBJ2-3; TRBD2 matches 7 bases. This CDR3 is built from 16 residues. Germline values: CDR1 SGHVS, CDR2 FNYEAQ. Trimming removed 5 bases from V and 6 bases from J; junction bases left unmatched: 14. CDR3 sequence: CASSPGTGGSRDTQYF. DNA for the CDR3: TGTGCCAGCAGCCCGGGCACCGGGGGGTCCCGTGATACGCAGTATTTT.

This clone is deemed large. The chain employs TRBV5-5 and TRBJ1-1; the match to TRBD1 covers 7 bases. The CDR3 is 12 amino acids. In germline, CDR1 is SGHKS, CDR2 YYEKEE (reference sequence). Germline trimming cut 4 bases from V and 6 bases from J; bases unmatched to any gene: 3. CDR3 protein: CASSIQGAEAFF. The CDR3 DNA follows: TGTGCCAGCAGCATTCAGGGGGCTGAAGCTTTCTTT.

The CDR3 nucleotides read TGTGCCAGTATTAGCGGGAAAGGTGCGGGCAATGAGCAGTTCTTC. This gives the protein CASISGKGAGNEQFF. The chain carries TRBV19 and TRBJ2-1, with TRBD2 matching over 8 bases. The trim removed 7 bases at V and 6 bases at J, leaving 11 bases unmatched. Germline lookup yields CDR1 LNHDA and CDR2 SQIVND (reference sequence). The CDR3 is 15 residues long. The full variable domain, with the rest looked up from reference TRBV19 and TRBJ2-1, is DGGITQSPKYLFRKEGQNVTLSCEQNLNHDAMYWYRQDPGQGLRLIYYSQIVNDFQKGDIAEGYSVSREKKESFPLTVTSAQKNPTAFYLCASISGKGAGNEQFFGPGTRLTVL.

The chain uses TRBV5-8 and TRBJ2-1, with D tentatively TRBD1 (6 bases). CDR1 SGHTS and CDR2 YDEGEE come from the germline V gene. Trimming removed 4 bases at V and 4 bases at J, with 18 bases between. The CDR3 has 16 residues. CDR3 protein: CASSGVRGRRYNEQFF. CDR3 DNA sequence: TGTGCCAGCAGCGGAGTCAGGGGTCGGCGTTACAATGAGCAGTTCTTC.

The chain links TRBV29-1 to TRBJ2-2; 11 positions agree with TRBD2. CDR3 size: 17 residues. Germline assignment: CDR1 SQVTM and CDR2 ANQGSEA. V was clipped by 0 bases and J by 4 bases; unmatched bases: 7. The CDR3 DNA is TGCAGCGTTGAAGATCGAACTAGCGGGGGCAGCACCGGGGAGCTGTTTTTT. It yields the protein CSVEDRTSGGSTGELFF.

This chain links TRBV20-1 with TRBJ2-7, with D maybe TRBD1 (5 bases). CDR3 length: 11 residues. V lost 2 bases and J 4 bases, leaving 6 bases between the germline ends. The germline V gene encodes CDR1 DFQATT and CDR2 SNEGSKA (reference sequence). CDR3 DNA: TGCAGTGCTAGACAGGGTTACGAGCAGTACTTC. This sequence encodes CSARQGYEQYF.

V gene TRBV7-2 combines with J gene TRBJ2-7, with D uncertain. V was shortened by 0 bases and J by 6 bases, with 9 bases between the two germline ends. This CDR3 has 13 amino acids. Germline V gives CDR1 SGHTA, CDR2 FQGNSA. The CDR3 here is CASSLAFPSEQYF. The CDR3 nucleotides are TGTGCCAGCAGCTTAGCGTTCCCTAGCGAGCAGTACTTC.

The rearrangement links TRBV30 to TRBJ2-2; D is unclear. CDR3 length equals 11 residues. Trimming removed 8 bases at V and 5 bases at J, with 9 bases between. CDR1 and CDR2 (germline): GTSNPN, SVGIG (reference sequence). The chain's CDR3 is CASLETGELFF. The CDR3 DNA sequence: TGTGCCAGTCTAGAAACCGGGGAGCTGTTTTTT. Combining the CDR3 with reference TRBV30 and TRBJ2-2 gives the whole variable domain SQTIHQWPATLVQPVGSPLSLECTVEGTSNPNLYWYRQAAGRGLQLLFYSVGIGQISSEVPQNLSASRPQDRQFILSSKKLLLSDSGFYLCASLETGELFFGEGSRLTVL.

The genes are TRBV7-9 and TRBJ2-7; D uncertain. Germline loops: CDR1 SEHNR, CDR2 FQNEAQ (reference sequence). Trimming pared 0 bases from V and 2 bases from J, leaving 5 bases between. This CDR3 contains 13 residues. This chain's CDR3 is CASSLAGTYEQYF. CDR3 nucleotides: TGTGCCAGCAGCTTAGCGGGCACCTACGAGCAGTACTTC.

This chain connects TRBV6-1 to TRBJ2-2; D is possibly TRBD2 (7 bases). The CDR3 is 14 amino acids. CDR1 and CDR2 (germline): MNHNS, SASEGT. V lost 4 bases to trimming and J lost 6 bases, with 12 bases between them. The CDR3 coding sequence is TGTGCCAGCAGTGTCGAGGGGGGGCCCGGGGAGCTGTTTTTT. Translation gives CASSVEGGPGELFF.